This is a list of T cell receptor beta chains from one sample in a study of blood T cell repertoires in COVID-19. Libraries were prepared by immunoSEQ multiplex PCR; TCRdb keeps only in-frame clonotypes and omits some of them. Here the sample spans 110,000 to 150,000 clones, around 87% being singletons. Sequencing was performed on PBMCs or T cells enriched from blood (not recorded which). The receptors derive from a man in his fifties or sixties who had recovered from COVID-19. Each CDR3 is given with its conserved first and last residue. A D gene is named only where the DNA matches it firmly. A row's size may be missing; if present it is once, few, many or a size class.

NA NA TRBJ1-5 TRBV7-4 CASSFCLAGSCHRVHNQPQHF TGTGCCAGCAGCTTCTGCTTGGCCGGTAGCTGTCACAGGGTCCACAATCAGCCCCAGCATTTT
once TRBD2 TRBJ2-7 TRBV6-9 CATPRVASGVGAYEQYF TGTGCCACCCCTAGGGTGGCTAGCGGGGTCGGGGCCTACGAGCAGTACTTC
NA TRBD2 TRBJ2-7 TRBV5-5 CASSLSSRLAGIYEQYF TGTGCCAGCAGCTTGTCATCCCGACTAGCGGGGATCTACGAGCAGTACTTC
few NA TRBJ1-3 TRBV4-1 CASSQSPTGSVGNTIYF TGCGCCAGCAGCCAGAGCCCTACGGGGAGCGTTGGAAACACCATATATTTT
NA NA TRBJ1-5 TRBV9 CASSGGVLNQPQHF TGTGCCAGCAGCGGCGGGGTCCTCAATCAGCCCCAGCATTTT
NA TRBD1 TRBJ1-5 TRBV19 CARKYGTGSSPIQYPNQPQHF TGTGCCAGAAAGTACGGGACAGGCTCCTCTCCTATCCAATATCCCAATCAGCCCCAGCATTTT
once NA TRBJ1-2 TRBV25-1 CASSVNRDYGYTF TGTGCCAGCAGTGTTAACAGGGACTATGGCTACACCTTC
few NA TRBJ2-5 TRBV5-3 CARSSDPIDSLQETQYF TGTGCCAGAAGCTCCGATCCAATCGACAGCCTCCAAGAGACCCAGTACTTC
NA TRBD2 TRBJ2-1 TRBV9 CASSETPGLAGYEQFF TGTGCCAGCAGCGAGACACCGGGACTAGCGGGATACGAGCAGTTCTTC
NA TRBD1 TRBJ1-1 TRBV19 CASSKQGAGTEAFF TGTGCCAGTAGTAAGCAGGGGGCTGGAACTGAAGCTTTCTTT
once NA TRBJ1-1 TRBV29-1 CSVVGGATEAFF TGCAGCGTTGTTGGGGGGGCCACTGAAGCTTTCTTT
NA NA TRBJ1-2 TRBV6-5 CASSYSGGALSGYTF TGTGCCAGCAGTTACTCGGGGGGTGCCCTATCGGGCTACACCTTC
NA TRBD1 TRBJ1-2 TRBV2 CASSKGQGYGYTF TGTGCCAGCAGTAAAGGACAGGGCTATGGCTACACCTTC
NA TRBD2 TRBJ2-5 TRBV7-9 CASSASGSGFGETQYF TGTGCCAGCAGCGCCAGCGGGAGTGGCTTTGGGGAGACCCAGTACTTC
NA TRBD1 TRBJ2-2 TRBV5-4 CASGEQGVNTGELFF TGTGCCAGCGGCGAACAGGGGGTAAACACCGGGGAGCTGTTTTTT
few TRBD1 TRBJ1-6 TRBV19 CASKLRDRQSPLHF TGTGCCAGCAAACTCAGGGACAGGCAATCACCCCTCCACTTT
NA NA TRBJ2-3 TRBV18 CASSPALWQGQDTQYF TGTGCCAGCTCACCAGCCTTGTGGCAGGGGCAAGATACGCAGTATTTT
few TRBD1 TRBJ1-3 TRBV7-8 CASSPGTALNTIYF TGTGCCAGCAGCCCTGGGACAGCTTTAAACACCATATATTTT
NA NA TRBJ1-2 TRBV10-3 CAISEGARNYGYTF TGTGCCATCAGTGAGGGGGCCCGAAACTATGGCTACACCTTC
few NA TRBJ2-5 TRBV11-3 CASSLGSRGMDETQYF TGTGCCAGCAGCTTAGGATCCCGGGGAATGGATGAGACCCAGTACTTC
medium-sized NA TRBJ1-5 TRBV21-1 CASSKERDRVPNQPQHF TGTGCCAGCAGCAAAGAGAGGGACAGGGTACCCAATCAGCCCCAGCATTTT
few NA TRBJ1-1 TRBV5-5 CASGYTALNTEAFF TGTGCCAGCGGATACACAGCATTGAACACTGAAGCTTTCTTT
NA NA TRBJ2-2 TRBV30 CAWSWSGLTWELFF TGTGCCTGGAGTTGGTCAGGTCTTACTTGGGAGCTGTTTTTT
NA NA TRBJ2-5 TRBV3-1/TRBV3-2 CASSRGRAGDQETQYF TGTGCCAGCAGCCGGGGGCGGGCTGGGGACCAAGAGACCCAGTACTTC
NA NA TRBJ2-2 TRBV6-5 CASSSGRRGNTGELFF TGTGCCAGCAGTTCTGGCCGACGGGGGAACACCGGGGAGCTGTTTTTT
NA NA TRBJ2-1 TRBV18 CASSPGGFEQFF TGTGCCAGCTCACCTGGAGGGTTTGAGCAGTTCTTC
NA TRBD2 TRBJ2-1 TRBV6-5 CASGMPGLAGTKQFF TGTGCCAGCGGTATGCCGGGACTAGCGGGAACAAAGCAGTTCTTC
NA TRBD2 TRBJ2-7 TRBV5-1 CASSLAGGAYEQYF TGCGCCAGCAGCTTAGCGGGGGGGGCCTACGAGCAGTACTTC
NA TRBD1 TRBJ2-7 TRBV7-8 CASSIDRGLYEQYF TGTGCCAGCAGCATCGACAGGGGACTTTACGAGCAGTACTTC
NA NA TRBJ2-7 TRBV5-1 CASSLFPSASYEQYF TGCGCCAGCAGCTTGTTCCCCAGCGCATCCTACGAGCAGTACTTC
NA TRBD1 TRBJ2-4 TRBV5-1 CASSPDRGNGKNIQYF TGCGCCAGCAGCCCGGACAGGGGGAATGGCAAAAACATTCAGTACTTC
NA TRBD1 TRBJ2-7 TRBV29-1 CSVVGSWTGSEQYF TGCAGCGTTGTTGGGTCTTGGACAGGGAGCGAGCAGTACTTC
once TRBD2 TRBJ2-1 TRBV28 CASRANPGLVSYNEQFF TGTGCCAGCAGAGCGAACCCGGGACTAGTTTCCTACAATGAGCAGTTCTTC
few TRBD1 TRBJ2-6 TRBV3-1/TRBV3-2 CASRQGANGANVLTF TGTGCCAGCAGACAGGGGGCGAATGGGGCCAACGTCCTGACTTTC
NA TRBD2 TRBJ2-1 TRBV5-4 CASSLAGGRSGEQFF TGTGCCAGCAGCTTGGCGGGGGGGCGATCCGGGGAGCAGTTCTTC
once NA TRBJ1-1 TRBV5-4 CASSSLRENTEAFF TGTGCCAGCAGCTCCCTGCGGGAGAACACTGAAGCTTTCTTT
NA NA TRBJ1-5 TRBV5-6 CASSFRTAGGNQPQHF TGTGCCAGCAGCTTTCGGACAGCCGGTGGGAATCAGCCCCAGCATTTT